The sequence of this T cell receptor beta chain was determined in a study of cytomegalovirus exposure and HLA in healthy donors. For the study at large: Among approximately 400 genotyped donors, around 82% fell in the Caucasian-associated ancestry cluster. Overall study findings and caveats: The authors later found TCR association rates varying by HLA locus, with DRB1 most and HLA-C fewest. Later findings reportedly placed an Asian-associated ancestry cluster below the roughly 730-donor mean for N-insertions.

As concerns this clone: What it binds is unknown.

The CDR3 has 11 amino acids. CDR1 is SNHLY and CDR2 is FYNNEI in the germline V gene. The PCR was carried out with 60 Vbeta primers and 13 Jbeta primers. Per the original methods: Per a later analysis, the number of unique TCR beta chains was some 75 million, of which roughly 11 million were shared. The data were produced by immunoSEQ multiplex PCR, yet TCRdb's version contains in-frame clones alone and is incomplete. V and J calls and clone size are copied from that table; D and trimming were computed from the DNA. The repertoire holds more than 150,000 clones, with around 80% as singletons. This chain links TRBV2 with TRBJ2-5, with D uncertain. The J call may be in error: the DNA end matches TRBJ2-7 better. What was sequenced was PBMCs. The sequence derives from a woman aged 30 to 39 in good health and CMV-seronegative. The CDR3 DNA reads TGTGCCAGCAGTGGCCCCTACGAGCAGTACTTC. The encoded protein is CASSGPYEQYF.